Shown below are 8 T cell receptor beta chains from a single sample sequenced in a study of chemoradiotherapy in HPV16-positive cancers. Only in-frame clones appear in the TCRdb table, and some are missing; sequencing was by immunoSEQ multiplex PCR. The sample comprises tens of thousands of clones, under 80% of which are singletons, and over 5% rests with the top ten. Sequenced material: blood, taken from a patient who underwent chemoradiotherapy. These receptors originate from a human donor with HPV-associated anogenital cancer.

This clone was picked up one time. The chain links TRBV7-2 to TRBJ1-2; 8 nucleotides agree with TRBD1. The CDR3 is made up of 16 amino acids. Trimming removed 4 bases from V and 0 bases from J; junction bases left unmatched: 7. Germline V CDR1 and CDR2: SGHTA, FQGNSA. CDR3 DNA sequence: TGTGCCAGCAGCTCTGCCCCGGGACAGGCTAACTATGGCTACACCTTC. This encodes CASSSAPGQANYGYTF.

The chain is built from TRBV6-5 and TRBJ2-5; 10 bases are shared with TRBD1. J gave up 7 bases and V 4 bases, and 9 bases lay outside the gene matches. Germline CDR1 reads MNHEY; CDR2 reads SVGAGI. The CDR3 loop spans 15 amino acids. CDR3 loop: CASSSRQGAGGTQYF. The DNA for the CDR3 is TGTGCCAGCAGTTCAAGACAGGGGGCGGGAGGGACCCAGTACTTC.

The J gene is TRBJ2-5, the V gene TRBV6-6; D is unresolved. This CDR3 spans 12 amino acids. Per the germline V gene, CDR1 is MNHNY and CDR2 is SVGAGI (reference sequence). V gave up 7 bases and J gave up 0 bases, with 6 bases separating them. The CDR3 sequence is CASIGDQETQYF. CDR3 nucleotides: TGTGCCAGCATTGGAGACCAAGAGACCCAGTACTTC.

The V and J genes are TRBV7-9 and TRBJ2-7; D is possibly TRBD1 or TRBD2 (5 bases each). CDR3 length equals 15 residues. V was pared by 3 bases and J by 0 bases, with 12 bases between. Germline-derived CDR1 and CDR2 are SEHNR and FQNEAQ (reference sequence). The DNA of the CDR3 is TGTGCCAGCAGCTTCGGGGCAGGGAGCTCCTACGAGCAGTACTTC. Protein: CASSFGAGSSYEQYF.

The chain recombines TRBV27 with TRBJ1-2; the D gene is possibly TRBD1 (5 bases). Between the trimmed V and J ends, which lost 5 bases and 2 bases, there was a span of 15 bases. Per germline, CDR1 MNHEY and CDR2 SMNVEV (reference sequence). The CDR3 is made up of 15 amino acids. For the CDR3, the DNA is TGTGCCAGCAGTCATGGGGTGGCAGGGAACTATGGCTACACCTTC. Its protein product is CASSHGVAGNYGYTF.

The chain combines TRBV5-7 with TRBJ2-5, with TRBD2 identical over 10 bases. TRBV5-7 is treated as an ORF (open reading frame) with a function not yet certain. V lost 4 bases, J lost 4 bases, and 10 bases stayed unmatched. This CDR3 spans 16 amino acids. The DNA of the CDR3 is TGTGCCAGCAGCGGAGGACTAGCGGAACGAGGAGAGACCCAGTACTTC. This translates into CASSGGLAERGETQYF.

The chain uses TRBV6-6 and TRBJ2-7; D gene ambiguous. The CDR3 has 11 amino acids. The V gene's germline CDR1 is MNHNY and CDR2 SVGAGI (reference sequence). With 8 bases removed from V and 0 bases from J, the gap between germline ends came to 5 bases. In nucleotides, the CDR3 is TGTGCCAGCTTTTCCTCCTACGAGCAGTACTTC. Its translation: CASFSSYEQYF.

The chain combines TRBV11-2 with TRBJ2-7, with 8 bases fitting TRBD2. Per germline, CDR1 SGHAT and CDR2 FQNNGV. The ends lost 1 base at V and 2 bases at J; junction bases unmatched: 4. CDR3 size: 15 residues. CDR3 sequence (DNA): TGTGCCAGCAGCTTAGGAAGCGGGAGAACCTACGAGCAGTACTTC. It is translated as CASSLGSGRTYEQYF.